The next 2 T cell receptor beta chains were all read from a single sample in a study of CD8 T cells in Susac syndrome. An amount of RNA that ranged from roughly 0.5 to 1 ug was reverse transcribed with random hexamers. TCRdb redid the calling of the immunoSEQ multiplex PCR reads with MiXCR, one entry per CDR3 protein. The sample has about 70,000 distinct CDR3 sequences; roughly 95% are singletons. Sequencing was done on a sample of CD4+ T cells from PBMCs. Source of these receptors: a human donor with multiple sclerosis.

The CDR3 region is CASSQAAGGYRNEQFF. The CDR3 coding sequence is TGTGCCAGCAGCCAAGCTGCGGGGGGGTATCGCAATGAGCAGTTCTTC. V usage is TRBV3-1 and J usage is TRBJ2-1; 9 positions match TRBD2. J was trimmed by 6 bases and V by 1 base; bases with no gene match: 7. This CDR3 region has 16 residues. In germline, CDR1 is LGHDT, CDR2 YNNKEL (reference sequence).

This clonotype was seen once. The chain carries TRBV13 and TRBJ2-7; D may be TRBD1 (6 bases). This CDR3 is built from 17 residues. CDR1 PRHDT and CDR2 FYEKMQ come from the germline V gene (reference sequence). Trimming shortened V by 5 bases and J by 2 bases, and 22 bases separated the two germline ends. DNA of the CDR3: TGTGCCAGCAGCCTTACCTTACAGGGAAAGGTTCCCTACGAGCAGTACTTC. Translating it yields CASSLTLQGKVPYEQYF.